The entry below gives a single T cell receptor (beta chain) sequence along with its context. The data originate from a study of blood T cell repertoires in COVID-19. Trimming took 4 bases from V and 3 from J; bases not matched to a gene: 15. The germline gives CDR1 SGDLS, CDR2 YYNGEE. CDR3 length equals 18 residues. Using immunoSEQ multiplex PCR, the repertoire was profiled, and TCRdb retains in-frame clones only, with some absent. The table shows fewer than 450,000 clones, with 90% occurring only once. The sequenced material came from PBMCs or T cells enriched from blood (not recorded which). The chain employs TRBV9 and TRBJ2-2, with 7 bases that match TRBD2. The sequence derives from a man between 18 and 35 years old who had recovered from COVID-19. CDR3 bases: TGTGCCAGCAGCCGCGGGGGTCGGGAGGTTCGTTACACCGGGGAGCTGTTTTTT. Its translation is CASSRGGREVRYTGELFF.